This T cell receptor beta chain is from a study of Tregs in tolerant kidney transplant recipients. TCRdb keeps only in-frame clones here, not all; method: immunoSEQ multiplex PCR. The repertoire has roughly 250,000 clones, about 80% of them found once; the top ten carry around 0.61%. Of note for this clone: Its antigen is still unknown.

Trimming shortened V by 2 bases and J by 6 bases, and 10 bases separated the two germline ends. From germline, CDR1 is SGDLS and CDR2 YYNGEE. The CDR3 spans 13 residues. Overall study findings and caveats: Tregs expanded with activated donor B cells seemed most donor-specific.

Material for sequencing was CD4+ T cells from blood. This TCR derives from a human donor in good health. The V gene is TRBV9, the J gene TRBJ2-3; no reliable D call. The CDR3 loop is CASSVRPGDTQYF. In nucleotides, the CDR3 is TGTGCCAGCAGCGTGAGGCCTGGGGATACGCAGTATTTT.